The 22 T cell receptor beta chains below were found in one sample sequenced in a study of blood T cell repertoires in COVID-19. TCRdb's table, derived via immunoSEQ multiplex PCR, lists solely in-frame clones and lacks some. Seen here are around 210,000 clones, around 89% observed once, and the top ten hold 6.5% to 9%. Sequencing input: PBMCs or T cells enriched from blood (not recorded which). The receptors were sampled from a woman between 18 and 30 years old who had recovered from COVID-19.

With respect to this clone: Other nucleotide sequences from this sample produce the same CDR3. CDR3 DNA sequence: TGTGCCAGCTCACCCGACAGGGATCAGCCCCAGCATTTT. Its translation is CASSPDRDQPQHF. The genes are TRBV18 and TRBJ1-5, with 7 bases aligning to TRBD1. Losses at the gene ends were 3 bases for V and 5 bases for J; bases not matched to a gene: 1. This CDR3 spans 13 amino acids. Looked up from germline, CDR1 is KGHSH and CDR2 is LQKENI. The full variable domain, completed using reference TRBV18 and TRBJ1-5, is NAGVMQNPRHLVRRRGQEARLRCSPMKGHSHVYWYRQLPEEGLKFMVYLQKENIIDESGMPKERFSAEFPKEGPSILRIQQVVRGDSAAYFCASSPDRDQPQHFGDGTRLSIL.

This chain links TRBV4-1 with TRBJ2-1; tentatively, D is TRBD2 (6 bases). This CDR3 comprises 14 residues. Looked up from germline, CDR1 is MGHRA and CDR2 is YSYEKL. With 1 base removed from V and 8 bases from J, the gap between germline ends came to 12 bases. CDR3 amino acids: CASSQVGGEDEQFF. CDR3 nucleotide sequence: TGCGCCAGCAGCCAAGTAGGCGGGGAGGATGAGCAGTTCTTC.

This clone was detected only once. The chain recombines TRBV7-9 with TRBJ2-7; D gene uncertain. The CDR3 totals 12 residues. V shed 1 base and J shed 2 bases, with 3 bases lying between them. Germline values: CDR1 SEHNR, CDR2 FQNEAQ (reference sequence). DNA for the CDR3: TGTGCCAGCAGCTTAGGTACCTACGAGCAGTACTTC. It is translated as CASSLGTYEQYF. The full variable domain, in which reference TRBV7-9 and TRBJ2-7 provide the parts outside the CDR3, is DTGVSQNPRHKITKRGQNVTFRCDPISEHNRLYWYRQTLGQGPEFLTYFQNEAQLEKSRLLSDRFSAERPKGSFSTLEIQRTEQGDSAMYLCASSLGTYEQYFGPGTRLTVT.

CDR3 in amino acids: CASSSGDTNEKLFF. The CDR3, as DNA: TGTGCCAGCAGCTCAGGGGACACTAATGAAAAACTGTTTTTT. The V gene is TRBV28, the J gene TRBJ1-4, with a tentative D call TRBD1 (6 bases). The length of the CDR3 is 14 residues. Germline CDR1 is MDHEN and CDR2 is SYDVKM. V was clipped by 6 bases and J by 2 bases, with 10 bases between them.

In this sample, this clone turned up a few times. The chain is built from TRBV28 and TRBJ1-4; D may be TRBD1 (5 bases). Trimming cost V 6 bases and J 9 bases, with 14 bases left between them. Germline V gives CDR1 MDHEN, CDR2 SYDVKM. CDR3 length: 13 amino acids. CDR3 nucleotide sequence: TGTGCCAGCAGCCTACCGACAGCGAAAAAACTGTTTTTT. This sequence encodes CASSLPTAKKLFF.

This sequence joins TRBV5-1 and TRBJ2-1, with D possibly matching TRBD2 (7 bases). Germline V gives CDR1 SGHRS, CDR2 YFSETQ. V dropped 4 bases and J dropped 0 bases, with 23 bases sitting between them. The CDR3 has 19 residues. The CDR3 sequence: CASSLPRGGVLSSYNEQFF. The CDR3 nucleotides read TGCGCCAGCAGCCTACCTAGGGGGGGGGTCCTAAGCTCCTACAATGAGCAGTTCTTC. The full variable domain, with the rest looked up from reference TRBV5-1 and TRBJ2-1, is KAGVTQTPRYLIKTRGQQVTLSCSPISGHRSVSWYQQTPGQGLQFLFEYFSETQRNKGNFPGRFSGRQFSNSRSEMNVSTLELGDSALYLCASSLPRGGVLSSYNEQFFGPGTRLTVL.

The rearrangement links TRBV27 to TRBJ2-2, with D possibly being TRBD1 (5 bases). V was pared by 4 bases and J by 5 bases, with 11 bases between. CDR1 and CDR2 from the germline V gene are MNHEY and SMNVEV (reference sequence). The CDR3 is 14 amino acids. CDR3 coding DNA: TGTGCCAGCAGTTGGGGCGGACCAACCGGGGAGCTGTTTTTT. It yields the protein CASSWGGPTGELFF.

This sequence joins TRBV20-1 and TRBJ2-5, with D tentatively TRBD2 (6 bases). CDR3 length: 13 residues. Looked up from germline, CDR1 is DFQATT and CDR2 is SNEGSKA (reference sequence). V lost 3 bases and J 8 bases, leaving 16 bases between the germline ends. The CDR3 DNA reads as TGCAGTGCTAGTATGGGGGGAGGTGTAACCCAGTACTTC. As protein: CSASMGGGVTQYF.

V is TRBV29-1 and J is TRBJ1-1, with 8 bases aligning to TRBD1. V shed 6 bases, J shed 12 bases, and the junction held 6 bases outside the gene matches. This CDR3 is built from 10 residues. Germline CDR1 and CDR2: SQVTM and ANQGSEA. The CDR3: CSVSGQGTFF. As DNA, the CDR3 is TGCAGCGTCTCTGGACAGGGAACTTTCTTT.

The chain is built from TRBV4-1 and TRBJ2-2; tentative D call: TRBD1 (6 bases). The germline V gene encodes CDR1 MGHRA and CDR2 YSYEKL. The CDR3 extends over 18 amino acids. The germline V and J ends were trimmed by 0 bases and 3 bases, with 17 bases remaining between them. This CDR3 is CASSQDRLGRGYTGELFF. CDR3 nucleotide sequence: TGCGCCAGCAGCCAAGACAGGCTAGGCAGGGGCTACACCGGGGAGCTGTTTTTT.

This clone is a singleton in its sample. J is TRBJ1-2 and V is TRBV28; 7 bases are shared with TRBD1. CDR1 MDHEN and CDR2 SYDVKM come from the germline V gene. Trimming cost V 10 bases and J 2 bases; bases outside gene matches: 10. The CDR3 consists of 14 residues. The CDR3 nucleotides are TGTGCCACCAAAGGACAGGAGATAAACTATGGCTACACCTTC. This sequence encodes CATKGQEINYGYTF.

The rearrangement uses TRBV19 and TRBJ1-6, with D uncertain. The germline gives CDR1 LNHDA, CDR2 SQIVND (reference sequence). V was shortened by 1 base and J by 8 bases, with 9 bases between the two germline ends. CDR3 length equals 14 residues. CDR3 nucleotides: TGTGCCAGTAGTATAGCTAGGATCCATTCACCCCTCCACTTT. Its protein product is CASSIARIHSPLHF.

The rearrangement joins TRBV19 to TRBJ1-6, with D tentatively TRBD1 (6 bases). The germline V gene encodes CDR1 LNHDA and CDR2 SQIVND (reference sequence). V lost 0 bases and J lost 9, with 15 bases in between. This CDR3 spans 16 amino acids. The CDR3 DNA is TGTGCCAGTAGTATAGATACCGGCCAGGGGTTTTCACCCCTCCACTTT. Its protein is CASSIDTGQGFSPLHF.

CDR3: CASSGGQGGIYEQYF. For the CDR3, the DNA is TGCGCCAGCAGCGGGGGACAGGGGGGAATCTACGAGCAGTACTTC. The genes are TRBV5-1 and TRBJ2-7; 11 nucleotides agree with TRBD1. This CDR3 region has 15 residues. V lost 4 bases, J lost 3 bases, and 6 bases stayed unmatched. From germline, CDR1 is SGHRS and CDR2 YFSETQ.

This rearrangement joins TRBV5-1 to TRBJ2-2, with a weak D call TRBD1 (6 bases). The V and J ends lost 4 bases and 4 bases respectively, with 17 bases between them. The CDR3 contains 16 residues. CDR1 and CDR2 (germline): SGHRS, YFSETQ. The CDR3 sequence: CASSEQVGQTTGELFF. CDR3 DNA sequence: TGCGCCAGCAGCGAGCAGGTGGGACAAACCACCGGGGAGCTGTTTTTT.

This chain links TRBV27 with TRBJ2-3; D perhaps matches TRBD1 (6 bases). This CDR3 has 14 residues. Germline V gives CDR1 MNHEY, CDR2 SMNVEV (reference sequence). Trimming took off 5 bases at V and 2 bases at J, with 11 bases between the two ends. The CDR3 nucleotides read TGTGCCAGCAGTCGACAGGCCCCCACAGATACGCAGTATTTT. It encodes CASSRQAPTDTQYF.

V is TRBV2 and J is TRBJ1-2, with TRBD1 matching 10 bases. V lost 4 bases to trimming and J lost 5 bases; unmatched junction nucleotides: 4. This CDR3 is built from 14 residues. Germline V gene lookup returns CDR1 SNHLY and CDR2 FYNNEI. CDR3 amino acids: CASSVRQGAYGYTF. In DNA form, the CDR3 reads TGTGCCAGCAGTGTCCGACAGGGGGCGTATGGCTACACCTTC. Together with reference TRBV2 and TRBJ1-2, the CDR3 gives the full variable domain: EPEVTQTPSHQVTQMGQEVILRCVPISNHLYFYWYRQILGQKVEFLVSFYNNEISEKSEIFDDQFSVERPDGSNFTLKIRSTKLEDSAMYFCASSVRQGAYGYTFGSGTRLTVV.

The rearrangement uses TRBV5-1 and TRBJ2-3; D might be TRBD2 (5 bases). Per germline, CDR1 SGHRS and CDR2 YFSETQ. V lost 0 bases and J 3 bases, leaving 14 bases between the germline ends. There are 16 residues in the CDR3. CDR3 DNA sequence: TGCGCCAGCAGCTTGGCGAGGGCTCTCGGGACAGATACGCAGTATTTT. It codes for CASSLARALGTDTQYF. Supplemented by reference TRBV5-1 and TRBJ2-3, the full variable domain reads KAGVTQTPRYLIKTRGQQVTLSCSPISGHRSVSWYQQTPGQGLQFLFEYFSETQRNKGNFPGRFSGRQFSNSRSEMNVSTLELGDSALYLCASSLARALGTDTQYFGPGTRLTVL.

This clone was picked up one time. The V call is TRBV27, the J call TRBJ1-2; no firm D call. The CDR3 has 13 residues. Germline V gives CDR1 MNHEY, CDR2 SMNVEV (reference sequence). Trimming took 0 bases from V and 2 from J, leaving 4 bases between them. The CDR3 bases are TGTGCCAGCAGTTTATCGCAGAACTATGGCTACACCTTC. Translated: CASSLSQNYGYTF.

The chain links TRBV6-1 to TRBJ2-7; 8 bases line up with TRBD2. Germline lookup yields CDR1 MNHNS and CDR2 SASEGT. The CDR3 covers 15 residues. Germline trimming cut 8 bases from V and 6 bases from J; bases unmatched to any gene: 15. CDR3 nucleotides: TGTGCCAGCTCCCACACGGACGGGGGGGCTCTCGAGCAGTACTTC. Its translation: CASSHTDGGALEQYF.

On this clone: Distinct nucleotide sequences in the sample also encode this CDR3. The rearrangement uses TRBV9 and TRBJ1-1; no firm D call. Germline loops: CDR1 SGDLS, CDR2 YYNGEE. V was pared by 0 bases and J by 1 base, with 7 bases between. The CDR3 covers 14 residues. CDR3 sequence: CASSVVGGNTEAFF. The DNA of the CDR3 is TGTGCCAGCAGCGTAGTCGGCGGGAACACTGAAGCTTTCTTT.

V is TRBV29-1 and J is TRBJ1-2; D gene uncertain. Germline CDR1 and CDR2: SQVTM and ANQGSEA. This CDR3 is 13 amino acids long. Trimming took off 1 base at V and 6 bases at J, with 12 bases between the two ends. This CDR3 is CSVEGFLRNGYTF. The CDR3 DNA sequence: TGCAGCGTTGAAGGGTTTCTACGAAATGGCTACACCTTC.